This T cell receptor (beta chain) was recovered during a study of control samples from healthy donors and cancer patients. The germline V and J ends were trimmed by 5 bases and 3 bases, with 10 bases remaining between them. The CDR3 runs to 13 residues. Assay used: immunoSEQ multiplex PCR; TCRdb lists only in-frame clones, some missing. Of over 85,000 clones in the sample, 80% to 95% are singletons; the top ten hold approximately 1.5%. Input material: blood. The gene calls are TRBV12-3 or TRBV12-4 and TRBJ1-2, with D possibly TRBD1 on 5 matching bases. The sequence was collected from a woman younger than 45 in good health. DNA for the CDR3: TGTGCCAGCAGTCGGACAATTGACTATGGCTACACCTTC. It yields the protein CASSRTIDYGYTF.